The T cell receptor (beta chain) under discussion was sequenced for a study of blood T cells in healthy people across ages. Germline values: CDR1 SEHNR, CDR2 FQNEAQ (reference sequence). There are 14 residues in the CDR3. A word on this clonotype: Antigen specificity is unknown.

Study-level results: While age rose, TCR beta diversity per million T cells dropped in a roughly linear way.

Each donor was a healthy Caucasian individual from Russia, aged about 6 to 100. Primers used in a second PCR of roughly 6 to 11 cycles were a sample-barcoded 5' primer and a J-beta primer mix. Each CDR3 protein is one row after TCRdb ran MiXCR on the 5' RACE reads. Of under 1 million distinct CDR3 sequences in the sample, approximately 48% are singletons; the top ten hold approximately 19%. This clonotype was sampled from a man in his sixties in good health. The J gene is TRBJ2-7, the V gene TRBV7-9; D is ambiguous. Judging by the DNA end, TRBJ2-5 fits better; the J call may be wrong. The sample taken for sequencing was blood. CDR3 sequence reads: CASSLKNAWETQYF. Written as DNA, the CDR3 is TGTGCCAGCAGCTTAAAGAATGCTTGGGAGACCCAGTACTTC.